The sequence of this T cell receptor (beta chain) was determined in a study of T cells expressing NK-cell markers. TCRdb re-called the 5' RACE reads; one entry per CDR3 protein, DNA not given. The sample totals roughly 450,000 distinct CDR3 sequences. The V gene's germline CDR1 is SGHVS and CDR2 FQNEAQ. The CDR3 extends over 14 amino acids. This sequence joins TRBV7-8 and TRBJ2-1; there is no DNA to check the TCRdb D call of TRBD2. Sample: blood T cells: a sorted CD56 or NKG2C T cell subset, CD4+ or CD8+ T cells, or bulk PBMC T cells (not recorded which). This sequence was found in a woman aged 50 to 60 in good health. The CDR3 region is CASERDWSYNEQFF.